The following is a TCR beta chain sequence with its context. The CDR3 covers 13 residues. Germline CDR1 and CDR2: SNHLY and FYNNEI. V shed 6 bases and J shed 6 bases, with 12 bases lying between them. The data stem from a study of blood T cell repertoires in COVID-19. Here immunoSEQ multiplex PCR was the method, and the copy in TCRdb shows in-frame clones only, minus some. The table lists roughly 200,000 clones, about 80% of them singletons. The sequencing sample was made of PBMCs or T cells enriched from blood (not recorded which). The chain couples TRBV2 to TRBJ2-1, with D maybe TRBD2 (6 bases). The receptor was isolated from a woman between 50 and 59 years old who had been exposed to COVID-19. The CDR3 is CASRLTRINEQFF. The CDR3 DNA is TGTGCCAGCAGACTGACTAGAATCAATGAGCAGTTCTTC.